What follows are 27 T cell receptor beta chains derived from one specimen sequenced in a study of cytomegalovirus exposure and HLA in healthy donors. With 60 Vbeta and 13 Jbeta primers, the PCR was carried out. Profiling relied on immunoSEQ multiplex PCR, and the TCRdb table lists in-frame clones only, not all of them. This sample yields some 180,000 clones, of which 76% are seen a single time; about 2.5% belongs to the top ten. The sequenced sample consisted of PBMCs. All receptors derive from a woman aged 25 to 45 in good health and CMV-seropositive.

The table lists this clone with a count of one. This chain connects TRBV2 to TRBJ1-3; TRBD1 agrees at 11 bases. The V gene end was trimmed by 5 bases and the J gene end by 2 bases; junction bases not matched to a gene: 5. The CDR3 is 16 residues long. Germline CDR1 and CDR2: SNHLY and FYNNEI. CDR3 sequence: CASSYGTGGPGNTIYF. CDR3 DNA sequence: TGTGCCAGCAGTTACGGGACAGGGGGGCCTGGAAACACCATATATTTT.

J is TRBJ2-7 and V is TRBV7-2; possibly TRBD1 for D (6 bases). This CDR3 has 14 residues. V was shortened by 5 bases and J by 3 bases, with 14 bases between the two germline ends. CDR1 SGHTA and CDR2 FQGNSA come from the germline V gene. In nucleotides, the CDR3 is TGTGCCAGCAGCACCTTTACAGGGAACTACGAGCAGTACTTC. Protein sequence: CASSTFTGNYEQYF.

The genes are TRBV27 and TRBJ1-6; TRBD1 agrees at 9 bases. With 10 bases clipped from V and 5 bases from J, the junction kept 6 bases outside the gene matches. The CDR3 runs to 14 residues. CDR1 is MNHEY, CDR2 SMNVEV, per germline (reference sequence). CDR3 in amino acids: CAIGRDRDNSPLHF. The CDR3 DNA is TGTGCCATCGGCCGGGACAGGGATAATTCACCCCTCCACTTT.

This clone was counted between two and nine times. The rearrangement uses TRBV4-1 and TRBJ2-7, with unresolved D. There are 15 residues in the CDR3. Germline loops: CDR1 MGHRA, CDR2 YSYEKL. V was cut by 1 base and J by 0 bases, with 10 bases left in between. The CDR3 DNA reads TGCGCCAGCAGCCAAGGGAGCGCCAGCTCCTACGAGCAGTACTTC. Encoded protein: CASSQGSASSYEQYF.

The chain joins TRBV10-1 to TRBJ2-3; 9 bases agree with TRBD2. The CDR3 totals 14 residues. Germline assignment: CDR1 WNHNN and CDR2 SYGVQD (reference sequence). With 5 bases clipped from V and 1 base from J, the junction kept 1 base outside the gene matches. CDR3 coding DNA: TGCGCCAGCAGTAGGACTAGCGGCACAGATACGCAGTATTTT. It encodes CASSRTSGTDTQYF.

The genes are TRBV7-8 and TRBJ2-2; 11 bases fit TRBD2. In germline, CDR1 is SGHVS, CDR2 FQNEAQ. Trimming removed 3 bases from V and 6 bases from J; junction bases left unmatched: 6. The CDR3 runs to 16 residues. CDR3 nucleotides: TGTGCCAGCAGCTTCCCGACTAGCGGGGTCGCCGGGGAGCTGTTTTTT. It is translated as CASSFPTSGVAGELFF.

The chain links TRBV30 to TRBJ2-1; TRBD1 is a possible D gene (6 bases). Trimming stripped 0 bases from V and 8 bases from J, with 8 bases between. Germline loops: CDR1 GTSNPN, CDR2 SVGIG (reference sequence). CDR3 size: 12 residues. The CDR3 DNA reads as TGTGCCTGGAGTGTCCAGGGGCATGAGCAGTTCTTC. Protein sequence: CAWSVQGHEQFF.

The V gene is TRBV11-3, the J gene TRBJ2-1; D is possibly TRBD1 (5 bases). The germline V and J ends were trimmed by 3 bases and 4 bases, with 10 bases remaining between them. Germline assignment: CDR1 SGHNT and CDR2 YENEEA. The CDR3 length is 14 residues. The CDR3 region is CASSLTESYNEQFF. The CDR3 DNA is TGTGCCAGCAGCTTGACAGAATCATACAATGAGCAGTTCTTC.

This clone came up a few times. This chain links TRBV5-8 with TRBJ1-5, with D possibly TRBD1 on 6 matching bases. This CDR3 region has 14 residues. V was pared by 3 bases and J by 1 base, with 8 bases between. CDR1 and CDR2 from the germline V gene are SGHTS and YDEGEE. CDR3 in DNA: TGTGCCAGCAGCTCAGGGGTAAGCAATCAGCCCCAGCATTTT. Residues: CASSSGVSNQPQHF.

This rearrangement joins TRBV4-2 to TRBJ2-7, with D maybe TRBD2 (5 bases). The CDR3 length is 15 residues. In germline, CDR1 is LGHNA, CDR2 YNFKEQ. V lost 6 bases to trimming and J lost 3 bases, with 18 bases between them. The CDR3 region has the DNA TGTGCCAGCAGTCCTCCAGACACCGACTACTACGAGCAGTACTTC. It is translated as CASSPPDTDYYEQYF.

The V and J genes are TRBV28 and TRBJ1-4; 7 bases align to TRBD1. Trimming at V came to 6 bases and at J to 7 bases, leaving 8 bases not matched to a gene. CDR1 is MDHEN, CDR2 SYDVKM, per germline. This CDR3 comprises 14 residues. For the CDR3, the DNA is TGTGCCAGCAGGAACAGGGGAATACCTGAAAAACTGTTTTTT. Encoded protein: CASRNRGIPEKLFF.

The chain couples TRBV21-1 to TRBJ1-2. TRBV21-1 is labeled a pseudogene. The CDR3 sequence is 14 residues long. The CDR3 coding sequence is TGTGCCAGCAGTACCGGCGAGGGTTGCTATGGCTACACCTTC. Translating it yields CASSTGEGCYGYTF.

The chain uses TRBV4-2 and TRBJ2-3; TRBD1 is a possible D gene (6 bases). Trimming took 5 bases from V and 0 from J, leaving 18 bases between them. CDR3 size: 17 residues. Germline V lookup: CDR1 LGHNA, CDR2 YNFKEQ. The CDR3 DNA reads TGTGCCAGCAGCGCTATTACAGGGACCGGAAGCACAGATACGCAGTATTTT. The encoded protein is CASSAITGTGSTDTQYF.

The rearrangement links TRBV19 to TRBJ1-3; 7 bases are a match to TRBD1. Germline V CDR1 and CDR2: LNHDA, SQIVND (reference sequence). The CDR3 covers 16 residues. J lost 4 bases, V lost 6 bases, and 12 bases had no gene match. The CDR3 DNA sequence: TGTGCCAGTAGCCTCATAAGACAGGGACCCGGAAACACCATATATTTT. The encoded protein is CASSLIRQGPGNTIYF.

The sample holds a few counts of this clone. The chain couples TRBV2 to TRBJ1-5; D might be TRBD1 (5 bases). This CDR3 region has 14 residues. V lost 6 bases and J lost 1, with 10 bases in between. Germline V gene sequence: CDR1 SNHLY, CDR2 FYNNEI. Here the CDR3 reads CASRDRGSNQPQHF. DNA of the CDR3: TGTGCCAGCAGAGATAGGGGCAGCAATCAGCCCCAGCATTTT.

This clone was observed a single time. V gene TRBV19 combines with J gene TRBJ2-2, with 8 bases fitting TRBD2. Germline CDR1 is LNHDA and CDR2 is SQIVND (reference sequence). This CDR3 contains 15 residues. Trimming took 3 bases from V and 2 from J; bases not matched to a gene: 2. CDR3 sequence reads: CASSIRTSNTGELFF. In DNA, the CDR3 is TGTGCCAGTAGTATTAGGACTAGCAACACCGGGGAGCTGTTTTTT. The full variable domain, rest sourced from reference TRBV19 and TRBJ2-2, is DGGITQSPKYLFRKEGQNVTLSCEQNLNHDAMYWYRQDPGQGLRLIYYSQIVNDFQKGDIAEGYSVSREKKESFPLTVTSAQKNPTAFYLCASSIRTSNTGELFFGEGSRLTVL.

The genes are TRBV7-9 and TRBJ1-3, with D uncertain. CDR1 and CDR2 from the germline V gene are SEHNR and FQNEAQ (reference sequence). The CDR3 sequence is 15 residues long. V lost 3 bases and J 0 bases, leaving 9 bases between the germline ends. The CDR3 reads CASSFQQISGNTIYF. Written as DNA, the CDR3 is TGTGCCAGCAGCTTCCAACAAATCTCTGGAAACACCATATATTTT.

The V gene is TRBV28, the J gene TRBJ1-2; D is uncertain. This CDR3 is built from 12 residues. Germline values: CDR1 MDHEN, CDR2 SYDVKM. The V and J ends lost 6 bases and 0 bases respectively, with 5 bases between them. The CDR3 region has the DNA TGTGCCAGCAGCCTCCCTAACTATGGCTACACCTTC. Amino acid sequence: CASSLPNYGYTF.

This rearrangement joins TRBV7-9 to TRBJ2-3; 7 positions agree with TRBD2. This CDR3 region has 16 residues. Germline loops: CDR1 SEHNR, CDR2 FQNEAQ (reference sequence). With 5 bases clipped from V and 1 base from J, the junction kept 9 bases outside the gene matches. The CDR3, as DNA: TGTGCCAGCAGCCGCCGGGGGGAAAAGGGCACAGATACGCAGTATTTT. Protein sequence: CASSRRGEKGTDTQYF.

The J gene is TRBJ2-1, the V gene TRBV5-1, with 9 bases fitting TRBD1. The V segment lost 4 bases and the J segment 8 bases; nucleotides outside the gene matches: 13. Germline CDR1 reads SGHRS; CDR2 reads YFSETQ. This CDR3 spans 16 amino acids. The DNA of the CDR3 is TGCGCCAGCAGCCTTCACCGGGACAGGGTCTTGGATGAGCAGTTCTTC. Protein sequence: CASSLHRDRVLDEQFF.

The CDR3 here is CASSQDRLAGGYNEQFF. The CDR3 DNA follows: TGTGCCAGCAGCCAAGATCGACTAGCGGGGGGATACAATGAGCAGTTCTTC. The genes are TRBV14 and TRBJ2-1; 13 bases fit TRBD2. This CDR3 comprises 17 residues. J lost 4 bases, V lost 0 bases, and 3 bases had no gene match. The V gene's germline CDR1 is SGHDN and CDR2 FVKESK. Full variable domain (missing parts from reference TRBV14 and TRBJ2-1): EAGVTQFPSHSVIEKGQTVTLRCDPISGHDNLYWYRRVMGKEIKFLLHFVKESKQDESGMPNNRFLAERTGGTYSTLKVQPAELEDSGVYFCASSQDRLAGGYNEQFFGPGTRLTVL.

This chain links TRBV2 with TRBJ2-2; no clear D gene. This CDR3 spans 16 amino acids. Germline V gene data show CDR1 as SNHLY and CDR2 as FYNNEI. The V end lost 1 base, the J end lost 6 bases, and 15 bases lay between the germline ends. This CDR3 reads CASSEESSTSAGELFF. CDR3 DNA sequence: TGTGCCAGCAGTGAAGAGTCGAGTACCTCGGCCGGGGAGCTGTTTTTT. Based on the CDR3 plus reference TRBV2 and TRBJ2-2, the full variable domain is EPEVTQTPSHQVTQMGQEVILRCVPISNHLYFYWYRQILGQKVEFLVSFYNNEISEKSEIFDDQFSVERPDGSNFTLKIRSTKLEDSAMYFCASSEESSTSAGELFFGEGSRLTVL.

Concerning this clone itself: Different DNA sequences within this sample yield the same CDR3. The V and J genes are TRBV30 and TRBJ2-7, with 7 bases aligning to TRBD1. The CDR3 spans 16 residues. The trim removed 0 bases at V and 2 bases at J, leaving 10 bases unmatched. Germline CDR1 reads GTSNPN; CDR2 reads SVGIG (reference sequence). CDR3 in amino acids: CAWSVQGVPGPYEQYF. Here the CDR3 DNA reads TGTGCCTGGAGTGTGCAGGGGGTTCCGGGGCCCTACGAGCAGTACTTC.

A few counts support this clone. V and J are TRBV28 and TRBJ2-5, with TRBD1 identical over 7 bases. The junction had 17 bases not matched to a gene; V was cut back by 5 bases and J by 5 bases. The CDR3 covers 17 residues. Looked up from germline, CDR1 is MDHEN and CDR2 is SYDVKM. CDR3 loop: CASSHEGGSVSRETQYF. The CDR3 DNA reads as TGTGCCAGCAGTCACGAAGGGGGCTCAGTCTCAAGGGAGACCCAGTACTTC.

This chain connects TRBV6-1 to TRBJ1-2; D is ambiguous. Germline CDR1 reads MNHNS; CDR2 reads SASEGT. V was trimmed by 5 bases and J by 7 bases, leaving 11 bases between them. The CDR3 is 12 residues long. This chain's CDR3 is CASSSLRVGYTF. CDR3 in DNA: TGTGCCAGCAGTTCCTTGAGGGTTGGCTACACCTTC.

The chain joins TRBV5-1 to TRBJ2-2; a weak D match, TRBD1 (5 bases). Looked up from germline, CDR1 is SGHRS and CDR2 is YFSETQ. This CDR3 is 15 amino acids long. The V end was cut by 0 bases, the J end by 4 bases, with 10 bases between. This chain's CDR3 is CASSLAVGRTGELFF. The CDR3 bases are TGCGCCAGCAGCTTGGCCGTGGGGCGCACCGGGGAGCTGTTTTTT.

The chain recombines TRBV7-9 with TRBJ2-3, with 11 bases fitting TRBD2. This CDR3 contains 18 residues. With V trimmed by 4 bases and J by 3 bases, 12 bases remained unmatched. Germline CDR1 reads SEHNR; CDR2 reads FQNEAQ (reference sequence). The CDR3 reads CASSSRIMVAGGTDTQYF. DNA for the CDR3: TGTGCCAGCAGCTCCCGGATTATGGTAGCGGGGGGGACAGATACGCAGTATTTT.